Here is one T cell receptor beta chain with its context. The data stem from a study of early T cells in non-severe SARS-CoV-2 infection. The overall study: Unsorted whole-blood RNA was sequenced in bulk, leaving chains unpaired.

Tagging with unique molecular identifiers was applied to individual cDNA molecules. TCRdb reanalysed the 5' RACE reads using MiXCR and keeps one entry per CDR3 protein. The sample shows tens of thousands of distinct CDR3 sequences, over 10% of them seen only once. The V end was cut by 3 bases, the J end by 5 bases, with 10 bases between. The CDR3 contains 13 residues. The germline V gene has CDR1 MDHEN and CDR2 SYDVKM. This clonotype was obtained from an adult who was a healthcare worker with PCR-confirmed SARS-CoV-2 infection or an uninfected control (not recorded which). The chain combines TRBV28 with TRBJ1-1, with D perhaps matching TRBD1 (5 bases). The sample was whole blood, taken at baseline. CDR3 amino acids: CASSLMRGTEAFF. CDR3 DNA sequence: TGTGCCAGCAGTTTGATGCGGGGGACTGAAGCTTTCTTT.